This entry features one T cell receptor beta chain sequence. The antigen remains undetermined. Use of 60 Vbeta and 13 Jbeta primers characterized the PCR. Data came from immunoSEQ multiplex PCR; TCRdb stores just in-frame clones and leaves some out. The table lists 150,000 or so clones, with around 1.5% in the top ten. This CDR3 comprises 14 residues. The ends were cut back, 4 bases at V and 4 bases at J, with 14 bases in the middle. Germline V gene data show CDR1 as SGHDN and CDR2 as FVKESK. This sample is part of a study of cytomegalovirus exposure and HLA in healthy donors. Study summary: Of about 400 genotyped donors, more than 75% clustered with self-reported Caucasian donors. Study-wide points: An Asian-associated ancestry cluster reportedly showed fewer N-insertions than the approximately 700-donor mean in a later analysis. Data from an earlier analysis indicated that most TCR beta V segments were productive either about 87% or about 30% of the time.

The donors comprised healthy bone marrow donors. Input material: PBMCs. The V call is TRBV14, the J call TRBJ2-7, with D possibly TRBD1 on 6 matching bases. This clonotype originated in a woman aged 45 to 65 in good health and CMV-seronegative. CDR3 loop: CASSLPSGAYEQYF. CDR3 in DNA: TGTGCCAGCAGCCTTCCTTCAGGGGCGTACGAGCAGTACTTC.